A single sample gave rise to the 20 T cell receptor beta chains below, sequenced in a study of CD8 T cells in Susac syndrome. The authors reverse transcribed 0.5 to 1 ug RNA with random hexamers. TCRdb re-called the immunoSEQ multiplex PCR reads through MiXCR, storing one row per CDR3 protein. There are 74,000 or so distinct CDR3 sequences in the sample; about 92% occur only once, and approximately 0.52% lies in the top ten. The sample comprised CD4+ T cells from PBMCs. The source is a human donor with Susac syndrome.

The V gene is TRBV29-1, the J gene TRBJ2-1, with 8 bases matching TRBD1. The CDR3 runs to 13 residues. CDR1 and CDR2 (germline): SQVTM, ANQGSEA. V was pared by 6 bases and J by 4 bases, with 5 bases of the junction left unmatched. The CDR3 loop is CSVGRTGYNEQFF. The CDR3 DNA reads as TGCAGCGTGGGGCGGACAGGGTACAATGAGCAGTTCTTC.

This chain connects TRBV3-1 to TRBJ1-2, with D unclear. The length of the CDR3 is 12 residues. Trimming pared 4 bases from V and 5 bases from J, leaving 8 bases between. Germline CDR1 is LGHDT and CDR2 is YNNKEL (reference sequence). The CDR3 region is CASSLQEYGYTF. As DNA, the CDR3 is TGTGCCAGCAGCCTTCAGGAATATGGCTACACCTTC.

The CDR3, as DNA: TGTGCCAGCAGTCTGACAGGGGGCGATTCACCCCTCCACTTT. Protein sequence: CASSLTGGDSPLHF. The chain joins TRBV6-4 to TRBJ1-6; 10 nucleotides line up with TRBD1. The ends lost 5 bases at V and 8 bases at J; junction bases unmatched: 3. The CDR3 is made up of 14 amino acids. The V gene's germline CDR1 is MRHNA and CDR2 SNTAGT.

This rearrangement joins TRBV19 to TRBJ1-5; D is perhaps TRBD1 (6 bases). V lost 4 bases, J lost 3 bases, and 10 bases lay in between. From germline, CDR1 is LNHDA and CDR2 SQIVND (reference sequence). This CDR3 is built from 14 residues. The CDR3 reads CASSKQGFNQPQHF. The CDR3 nucleotides are TGTGCCAGTAGTAAACAGGGATTCAATCAGCCCCAGCATTTT. The complete variable domain, with remaining parts taken from reference TRBV19 and TRBJ1-5, reads DGGITQSPKYLFRKEGQNVTLSCEQNLNHDAMYWYRQDPGQGLRLIYYSQIVNDFQKGDIAEGYSVSREKKESFPLTVTSAQKNPTAFYLCASSKQGFNQPQHFGDGTRLSIL.

CDR3 residues: CASSPGTDTQYF. The CDR3 DNA reads as TGTGCCAGCTCACCAGGGACAGATACGCAGTATTTT. The chain carries TRBV18 and TRBJ2-3; D is ambiguous. CDR3 size: 12 residues. Looked up from germline, CDR1 is KGHSH and CDR2 is LQKENI. The V end lost 2 bases, the J end lost 3 bases, and 3 bases lay between the germline ends.

The chain couples TRBV6-2 or TRBV6-3 to TRBJ2-2, with D possibly being TRBD2 (6 bases). The germline V gene encodes CDR1 MNHEY and CDR2 SVGEGT. V dropped 5 bases and J dropped 6 bases, with 13 bases sitting between them. The CDR3 consists of 14 residues. For the CDR3, the DNA is TGTGCCAGCAGTAGGGGAGGTAGCGCCGGGGAGCTGTTTTTT. This encodes CASSRGGSAGELFF.

This clonotype was found once. This chain links TRBV5-1 with TRBJ2-7; 8 bases match TRBD1. CDR1 and CDR2 (germline): SGHRS, YFSETQ. The CDR3 runs 13 residues. The J segment lost 7 bases and the V segment lost 3 bases, leaving 6 bases of the junction unmatched. Here the CDR3 DNA reads TGCGCCAGCAGCTATGGACAGGGAGGAGAGCAGTACTTC. Its protein product is CASSYGQGGEQYF. Together with reference TRBV5-1 and TRBJ2-7, the CDR3 gives the full variable domain: KAGVTQTPRYLIKTRGQQVTLSCSPISGHRSVSWYQQTPGQGLQFLFEYFSETQRNKGNFPGRFSGRQFSNSRSEMNVSTLELGDSALYLCASSYGQGGEQYFGPGTRLTVT.

V usage is TRBV4-1 and J usage is TRBJ2-3; D is ambiguous. Trimming pared 3 bases from V and 2 bases from J, leaving 12 bases between. The CDR3 covers 15 residues. The germline CDR1 and CDR2 sequences are MGHRA and YSYEKL. The CDR3 coding sequence is TGCGCCAGCAGCCACTCAGGTGAATTCACAGATACGCAGTATTTT. It codes for CASSHSGEFTDTQYF.

The chain uses TRBV6-2 or TRBV6-3 and TRBJ1-2; maybe TRBD1 (6 bases). The V end lost 6 bases, the J end lost 8 bases, and 13 bases lay between the germline ends. Per germline, CDR1 MNHEY and CDR2 SVGEGT. This CDR3 is 12 amino acids long. The CDR3 loop reads CASSDRLRGYTF. The CDR3 nucleotides are TGTGCCAGCAGCGACAGGCTAAGAGGCTACACCTTC.

V and J are TRBV18 and TRBJ1-5; a weak D match, TRBD1 (6 bases). Germline-derived CDR1 and CDR2 are KGHSH and LQKENI. Trimming pared 6 bases from V and 4 bases from J, leaving 10 bases between. The CDR3 runs to 13 residues. The CDR3 DNA sequence: TGTGCCAGCTCTCCCGACAGGAATCAGCCCCAGCATTTT. This encodes CASSPDRNQPQHF.

The chain joins TRBV7-3 to TRBJ2-1, with D perhaps matching TRBD1 (5 bases). The CDR3 consists of 16 residues. V lost 1 base and J 8 bases, leaving 18 bases between the germline ends. The germline V gene encodes CDR1 SGHTA and CDR2 FQGTGA. This chain's CDR3 is CASSLMWQGGAHEQFF. DNA for the CDR3: TGTGCCAGCAGCTTAATGTGGCAGGGTGGCGCGCATGAGCAGTTCTTC.

The chain carries TRBV28 and TRBJ2-7; weak D call: TRBD2 (6 bases). Germline V CDR1 and CDR2: MDHEN, SYDVKM. V lost 2 bases, J lost 0 bases, and 20 bases lay in between. CDR3 size: 18 residues. CDR3 loop: CASSLGLPRGSHSYEQYF. CDR3 DNA: TGTGCCAGCAGTTTAGGACTACCAAGGGGATCACACTCCTACGAGCAGTACTTC.

This clonotype occurred a few times. J is TRBJ2-5 and V is TRBV30; D not certain. Trimming removed 2 bases at V and 5 bases at J, with 3 bases between. Per germline, CDR1 GTSNPN and CDR2 SVGIG (reference sequence). The CDR3 consists of 10 residues. This CDR3 is CAWSSETQYF. Written as DNA, the CDR3 is TGTGCCTGGAGTAGCGAGACCCAGTACTTC.

Written as DNA, the CDR3 is TGTGCCACCAGTAAGTCCTTAGGTCTAGGGCTCAATGAGCAGTTCTTC. It yields the protein CATSKSLGLGLNEQFF. V is TRBV24-1 and J is TRBJ2-1, with D hard to call. V lost 6 bases to trimming and J lost 6 bases, with 20 bases between them. The CDR3 runs 16 residues. Germline V gene lookup returns CDR1 KGHDR and CDR2 SFDVKD.

J is TRBJ2-1 and V is TRBV29-1; the match to TRBD2 covers 9 bases. Germline V lookup: CDR1 SQVTM, CDR2 ANQGSEA. Trimming at V came to 7 bases and at J to 6 bases, leaving 7 bases not matched to a gene. The CDR3 sequence is 13 residues long. CDR3 amino acids: CSGRRGGINEQFF. As DNA, the CDR3 is TGCAGCGGCCGGCGGGGGGGTATCAATGAGCAGTTCTTC.

The chain combines TRBV5-4 with TRBJ2-2; 7 nucleotides agree with TRBD1. The trim removed 3 bases at V and 8 bases at J, leaving 13 bases unmatched. Germline values: CDR1 SGHNT, CDR2 YYREEE (reference sequence). This CDR3 has 16 residues. The chain's CDR3 is CASSSFRDRERGELFF. In DNA form, the CDR3 reads TGTGCCAGCAGCTCCTTCCGGGACAGAGAGAGGGGGGAGCTGTTTTTT. The whole variable domain, remainder taken from reference TRBV5-4 and TRBJ2-2, is ETGVTQSPTHLIKTRGQQVTLRCSSQSGHNTVSWYQQALGQGPQFIFQYYREEENGRGNFPPRFSGLQFPNYSSELNVNALELDDSALYLCASSSFRDRERGELFFGEGSRLTVL.

The rearrangement uses TRBV7-2 and TRBJ2-1; 10 nucleotides match TRBD2. V lost 5 bases to trimming and J lost 7 bases; unmatched junction nucleotides: 14. The CDR3 contains 17 residues. Germline lookup yields CDR1 SGHTA and CDR2 FQGNSA. The CDR3 bases are TGTGCCAGCAGCCTAGGAGGATCAGGACTAGCGGTTAATGAGCAGTTCTTC. This translates into CASSLGGSGLAVNEQFF. Variable domain in full (rest from reference TRBV7-2 and TRBJ2-1): GAGVSQSPSNKVTEKGKDVELRCDPISGHTALYWYRQSLGQGLEFLIYFQGNSAPDKSGLPSDRFSAERTGGSVSTLTIQRTQQEDSAVYLCASSLGGSGLAVNEQFFGPGTRLTVL.

The chain recombines TRBV3-1 with TRBJ1-5; tentatively, D is TRBD1 (5 bases). The germline gives CDR1 LGHDT, CDR2 YNNKEL (reference sequence). CDR3 size: 15 residues. The V and J ends lost 1 base and 2 bases respectively, with 9 bases between them. The CDR3 DNA follows: TGTGCCAGCAGCCAAGGGCTAGGGGGCAATCAGCCCCAGCATTTT. Protein: CASSQGLGGNQPQHF.

The chain has TRBV2 and TRBJ1-6; 8 bases map to TRBD1. V shed 6 bases and J 8 bases; nucleotides not matched to a gene: 6. The CDR3 contains 14 residues. Germline CDR1 reads SNHLY; CDR2 reads FYNNEI. CDR3 protein: CASRVDRGDSPLHF. The DNA for the CDR3 is TGTGCCAGCAGAGTTGACAGGGGAGATTCACCCCTCCACTTT.

The chain couples TRBV12-3 or TRBV12-4 to TRBJ2-7, with TRBD2 matching 9 bases. The CDR3 length is 15 residues. Trimming at V came to 6 bases and at J to 0 bases, leaving 6 bases not matched to a gene. Written as DNA, the CDR3 is TGTGCCAGCAGCTTAAGCGGGAGGCTCTCCTACGAGCAGTACTTC. This sequence encodes CASSLSGRLSYEQYF.